The 8 T cell receptor beta chains below all came from one sample that was sequenced in a study of blood T cell repertoires in COVID-19. Only in-frame clones appear in the TCRdb table, and some are missing; sequencing was by immunoSEQ multiplex PCR. The table includes some 250,000 clones, 70% to 75% detected once. Sequenced material: peripheral blood. These TCRs come from a woman older than 75 with acute or convalescent COVID-19.

This chain joins TRBV29-1 and TRBJ2-1; D may be TRBD2 (6 bases). Germline lookup yields CDR1 SQVTM and CDR2 ANQGSEA. The V end was cut by 4 bases, the J end by 7 bases, with 17 bases between. The CDR3 is 14 amino acids. The CDR3 reads CSVGGGHALNEQFF. In DNA form, the CDR3 reads TGCAGCGTTGGTGGAGGGCACGCTTTAAATGAGCAGTTCTTC.

The V call is TRBV6-5, the J call TRBJ1-2, with D possibly matching TRBD1 (5 bases). Germline CDR1 and CDR2: MNHEY and SVGAGI. The CDR3 sequence is 13 residues long. Trimming removed 11 bases from V and 1 base from J, with 14 bases in between. CDR3 DNA: TGTGCCGGGGCGCTTGACAGTAACTATGGCTACACCTTC. It specifies CAGALDSNYGYTF.

The chain links TRBV4-1 to TRBJ2-3, with 7 bases that match TRBD2. V lost 2 bases and J lost 0; bases outside the gene matches: 5. Germline V gene lookup returns CDR1 MGHRA and CDR2 YSYEKL. This CDR3 comprises 16 residues. CDR3 DNA: TGCGCCAGCAGCCAAACTCTTAGCGGGAGCACAGATACGCAGTATTTT. Protein: CASSQTLSGSTDTQYF.

CDR3 DNA sequence: TGCAGCGTTGAAGTGCAGGGGGTTTCACAACTGTTTTTT. Translation gives CSVEVQGVSQLFF. The J gene is TRBJ1-4, the V gene TRBV29-1; 7 positions match TRBD1. The CDR3 extends over 13 amino acids. With V trimmed by 1 base and J by 12 bases, 8 bases remained unmatched. Germline-derived CDR1 and CDR2 are SQVTM and ANQGSEA.

CDR3 nucleotides: TGTGCCAGCAGATCGGGACAGCACGAGCAGTACTTC. Protein product: CASRSGQHEQYF. The V call is TRBV12-3 or TRBV12-4, the J call TRBJ2-7; 7 bases match TRBD1. CDR3 size: 12 residues. The V and J ends lost 6 bases and 5 bases, in that order; junction bases with no gene match: 4.

The chain has TRBV4-3 and TRBJ2-7, with TRBD2 matching 12 bases. The CDR3 contains 15 residues. Germline values: CDR1 LGHNA, CDR2 YSLEER. Trimming at V came to 3 bases and at J to 3 bases, leaving 3 bases not matched to a gene. For the CDR3, the DNA is TGCGCCAGCAGCCAGGGACTAGCGGGCTTCTACGAGCAGTACTTC. Protein product: CASSQGLAGFYEQYF.

The rearrangement links TRBV6-2 or TRBV6-3 to TRBJ1-1, with a possible D match to TRBD1 (6 bases). V was clipped by 5 bases and J by 5 bases, with 12 bases between them. Germline assignment: CDR1 MNHEY and CDR2 SVGEGT. The CDR3 runs 13 residues. In DNA form, the CDR3 reads TGTGCCAGCAGTGGTGACAGGCGGACTGAAGCTTTCTTT. Protein product: CASSGDRRTEAFF.

The chain links TRBV7-3 to TRBJ1-5; a possible D gene is TRBD1 (5 bases). Trimming left V 5 bases short and J 7 bases short, with 15 bases between. Germline CDR1 and CDR2: SGHTA and FQGTGA. The CDR3 has 14 residues. CDR3 bases: TGTGCCAGCAGCCCCGGGGGTAGGGACCAGCCCCAGCATTTT. Translating gives CASSPGGRDQPQHF. The full variable domain, its missing parts supplied by reference TRBV7-3 and TRBJ1-5, is GAGVSQTPSNKVTEKGKYVELRCDPISGHTALYWYRQSLGQGPEFLIYFQGTGAADDSGLPNDRFFAVRPEGSVSTLKIQRTERGDSAVYLCASSPGGRDQPQHFGDGTRLSIL.